The 27 T cell receptor beta chains given below trace back to one sample, sequenced in a study of shared clonotypes between healthy human individuals. Terminally differentiated effector memory CD45RA+ cells were excluded by CCR7 positive selection of CD45RO-negative cells. Generated by immunoSEQ multiplex PCR, the TCRdb table keeps only in-frame clones and is missing some. This repertoire shows about 1,900,000 clones, over 85% found once; its top ten account for less than 1.5%. Sequencing was carried out using naive CD8+ T cells sorted from blood. Every receptor here comes from a man younger than 35 in good health.

The chain links TRBV29-1 to TRBJ2-7, with TRBD2 identical over 16 bases. Germline CDR1 and CDR2: SQVTM and ANQGSEA. This CDR3 contains 16 residues. The junction had 9 bases not matched to a gene; V was cut back by 6 bases and J by 4 bases. The CDR3 region has the DNA TGCAGCGTCATTGGGACTAGCGGGAGGGCCGTTTACGAGCAGTACTTC. Protein sequence: CSVIGTSGRAVYEQYF.

V is TRBV4-3 and J is TRBJ2-1, with D possibly matching TRBD2 (6 bases). CDR1 is LGHNA, CDR2 YSLEER, per germline. This CDR3 spans 16 amino acids. V dropped 0 bases and J dropped 2 bases, with 11 bases sitting between them. The chain's CDR3 is CASSQDWVAAYNEQFF. The CDR3 coding sequence is TGCGCCAGCAGCCAAGACTGGGTAGCGGCCTACAATGAGCAGTTCTTC.

V and J are TRBV6-6 and TRBJ2-2; TRBD1 aligns across 9 bases. V dropped 6 bases and J dropped 8; count of bases not matched to a gene: 7. The germline V gene encodes CDR1 MNHNY and CDR2 SVGAGI (reference sequence). The CDR3 consists of 14 residues. The CDR3, as DNA: TGTGCCAGCAGACCTACAGGGGGCAAAGGGGAGCTGTTTTTT. It yields the protein CASRPTGGKGELFF.

The chain joins TRBV7-9 to TRBJ2-1; no reliable D call. CDR1 and CDR2 (germline): SEHNR, FQNEAQ (reference sequence). V gave up 2 bases and J gave up 1 base, with 9 bases separating them. The CDR3 has 15 residues. In nucleotides, the CDR3 is TGTGCCAGCAGCTTACCCGGTTTTTCCTACAATGAGCAGTTCTTC. Translated: CASSLPGFSYNEQFF.

The V and J genes are TRBV28 and TRBJ1-1, with D perhaps matching TRBD1 (5 bases). V was shortened by 4 bases and J by 0 bases, with 21 bases between the two germline ends. The CDR3 has 18 amino acids. Germline lookup yields CDR1 MDHEN and CDR2 SYDVKM. CDR3 residues: CASSSPPGRLTMNTEAFF. CDR3 coding DNA: TGTGCCAGCAGTTCTCCTCCGGGACGCCTAACCATGAACACTGAAGCTTTCTTT. Variable domain in full (rest from reference TRBV28 and TRBJ1-1): DVKVTQSSRYLVKRTGEKVFLECVQDMDHENMFWYRQDPGLGLRLIYFSYDVKMKEKGDIPEGYSVSREKKERFSLILESASTNQTSMYLCASSSPPGRLTMNTEAFFGQGTRLTVV.

The V and J genes are TRBV4-1 and TRBJ2-1, with a weak D call TRBD1 (5 bases). The V gene's germline CDR1 is MGHRA and CDR2 YSYEKL. There are 15 residues in the CDR3. The V gene lost 0 bases and the J gene lost 8 bases, with 14 bases spanning the gap. CDR3 sequence (DNA): TGCGCCAGCAGCCAAGAAAGCAGGGATGGCGATGAGCAGTTCTTC. Translating gives CASSQESRDGDEQFF.

This chain uses TRBV30 with TRBJ1-5, with D perhaps matching TRBD1 (5 bases). V shed 0 bases and J shed 5 bases, with 14 bases lying between them. The CDR3 totals 15 residues. Germline V gives CDR1 GTSNPN, CDR2 SVGIG (reference sequence). CDR3 DNA sequence: TGTGCCTGGAGTGTAGACGGAGAGGGGTATCAGCCCCAGCATTTT. Encoded protein: CAWSVDGEGYQPQHF.

The chain has TRBV5-4 and TRBJ1-1, with a tentative D call TRBD1 (5 bases). The germline V gene encodes CDR1 SGHNT and CDR2 YYREEE (reference sequence). CDR3 length equals 15 residues. Deletions cut 0 bases from V and 5 bases from J, with 14 bases between. CDR3 in DNA: TGTGCCAGCAGCTTGGTATCGGGGGTGGGAACTGAAGCTTTCTTT. It yields the protein CASSLVSGVGTEAFF.

The rearrangement joins TRBV27 to TRBJ2-1; the D is unclear. The ends were cut back, 6 bases at V and 8 bases at J, with 14 bases in the middle. The length of the CDR3 is 13 residues. From germline, CDR1 is MNHEY and CDR2 SMNVEV (reference sequence). The CDR3 nucleotides are TGTGCCAGCAGGGTCGCTGGATTGGATGAGCAGTTCTTC. This encodes CASRVAGLDEQFF.

Here the CDR3 reads CASSDARGAYEQYF. The CDR3 region has the DNA TGTGCCAGCAGTGACGCCAGGGGGGCCTACGAGCAGTACTTC. The V gene is TRBV2, the J gene TRBJ2-7; perhaps TRBD1 as D (7 bases). The CDR3 has 14 amino acids. Between the trimmed V and J ends, which lost 3 bases and 2 bases, there was a span of 11 bases. Germline values: CDR1 SNHLY, CDR2 FYNNEI.

The J gene is TRBJ2-7, the V gene TRBV2; tentatively, D is TRBD1 (6 bases). This CDR3 has 15 amino acids. CDR1 and CDR2 (germline): SNHLY, FYNNEI. Trimming left V 3 bases short and J 2 bases short, with 14 bases between. The CDR3 protein is CASSDRQGFAYEQYF. DNA for the CDR3: TGTGCCAGCAGTGACCGTCAGGGGTTTGCCTACGAGCAGTACTTC.

The chain joins TRBV28 to TRBJ1-2, with D possibly matching TRBD1 (5 bases). V was pared by 3 bases and J by 8 bases, with 19 bases between. The CDR3 spans 15 residues. Germline V lookup: CDR1 MDHEN, CDR2 SYDVKM. The CDR3, as DNA: TGTGCCAGCAGTTTCTTTTATGGTGGGACTCCCGGCTACACCTTC. Translation gives CASSFFYGGTPGYTF.

V and J are TRBV27 and TRBJ1-5; no clear D gene. V lost 6 bases to trimming and J lost 5 bases, with 14 bases between them. The length of the CDR3 is 14 residues. Germline V gene lookup returns CDR1 MNHEY and CDR2 SMNVEV (reference sequence). CDR3 coding DNA: TGTGCCAGCAGCGTCCTAAGCGGCCATCAGCCCCAGCATTTT. Translated: CASSVLSGHQPQHF.

The J gene is TRBJ2-1, the V gene TRBV27; no definite D call. The V and J ends lost 6 bases and 2 bases respectively, with 11 bases between them. The CDR3 extends over 14 amino acids. Germline V gives CDR1 MNHEY, CDR2 SMNVEV (reference sequence). The CDR3 DNA reads TGTGCCAGCAGCCTCTTGGACGCCTACAATGAGCAGTTCTTC. The encoded protein is CASSLLDAYNEQFF.

The chain joins TRBV27 to TRBJ1-1, with D perhaps matching TRBD1 (6 bases). Trimming stripped 5 bases from V and 5 bases from J, with 18 bases between. The CDR3 loop spans 15 amino acids. Germline V gene lookup returns CDR1 MNHEY and CDR2 SMNVEV (reference sequence). The CDR3 spells CASSPKWGAGTEAFF. The CDR3 region has the DNA TGTGCCAGCAGTCCCAAATGGGGGGCGGGGACTGAAGCTTTCTTT.

This chain connects TRBV11-2 to TRBJ2-7; the match to TRBD1 covers 9 bases. CDR1 and CDR2 (germline): SGHAT, FQNNGV. With 3 bases clipped from V and 7 bases from J, the junction kept 7 bases outside the gene matches. The CDR3 is 14 residues long. CDR3 amino acids: CASSLGQGAWEQYF. The CDR3 DNA reads as TGTGCCAGCAGCTTGGGACAGGGTGCGTGGGAGCAGTACTTC.

The genes are TRBV30 and TRBJ1-2; TRBD1 matches 9 bases. This CDR3 has 13 residues. Per germline, CDR1 GTSNPN and CDR2 SVGIG (reference sequence). Germline trimming cut 3 bases from V and 8 bases from J; bases unmatched to any gene: 7. CDR3 sequence reads: CAWRLQGAEGYTF. The CDR3 DNA sequence: TGTGCCTGGAGACTACAGGGGGCTGAGGGCTACACCTTC.

This clone appeared a single time. The chain combines TRBV29-1 with TRBJ2-3; D gene unclear. The germline V gene has CDR1 SQVTM and CDR2 ANQGSEA. The CDR3 consists of 13 residues. V gave up 8 bases and J gave up 0 bases, with 12 bases separating them. The CDR3 coding sequence is TGCAGCCCGGCTTTCATTAGCACAGATACGCAGTATTTT. The encoded protein is CSPAFISTDTQYF.

This clone has a handful of counts. CDR3 DNA: TGTGCCACCAGCAGAGAAGGGATTCAGCCCCAGCATTTT. Translation gives CATSREGIQPQHF. V gene TRBV15 combines with J gene TRBJ1-5; D uncertain. The germline gives CDR1 LNHNV, CDR2 YYDKDF (reference sequence). The V end was cut by 0 bases, the J end by 6 bases, with 6 bases between. CDR3 size: 13 residues.

The V gene is TRBV7-3, the J gene TRBJ2-5; 8 bases align to TRBD2. The CDR3 covers 16 residues. Losses at the gene ends were 0 bases for V and 1 base for J; bases not matched to a gene: 4. Germline CDR1 SGHTA, CDR2 FQGTGA. The CDR3 DNA reads as TGTGCCAGCAGCTTAACCGGCGGGGGGCCCCAAGAGACCCAGTACTTC. Translating it yields CASSLTGGGPQETQYF.

Regarding this clone: Other nucleotide sequences from this sample produce the same CDR3. V gene TRBV4-3 combines with J gene TRBJ2-1; 11 positions agree with TRBD2. The CDR3 extends over 17 amino acids. Trimming removed 3 bases from V and 4 bases from J; junction bases left unmatched: 8. The germline CDR1 and CDR2 sequences are LGHNA and YSLEER. The CDR3 is CASSQESGLAGYNEQFF. The CDR3 bases are TGCGCCAGCAGCCAGGAGAGTGGACTAGCGGGTTACAATGAGCAGTTCTTC.

V and J are TRBV18 and TRBJ2-1; D might be TRBD1 (6 bases). The CDR3 spans 17 residues. The V gene's germline CDR1 is KGHSH and CDR2 LQKENI. Trimming took 4 bases from V and 4 from J, leaving 20 bases between them. In DNA form, the CDR3 reads TGTGCCAGCTCACTAGGGGAGACAGGACTTATTTACAATGAGCAGTTCTTC. It codes for CASSLGETGLIYNEQFF.

The V and J genes are TRBV28 and TRBJ2-7; D might be TRBD2 (6 bases). Trimming cost V 6 bases and J 1 base, with 10 bases left between them. The CDR3 contains 13 residues. CDR1 is MDHEN and CDR2 is SYDVKM in the germline V gene. The CDR3 nucleotides are TGTGCCAGCAGGCCGGGAGCATCCTACGAGCAGTACTTC. Residues: CASRPGASYEQYF.

The rearrangement joins TRBV15 to TRBJ2-2, with D unresolved. The germline gives CDR1 LNHNV, CDR2 YYDKDF (reference sequence). The V and J ends lost 2 bases and 6 bases respectively, with 4 bases between them. This CDR3 has 12 residues. The DNA for the CDR3 is TGTGCCACCAGCAGACGTCCCGGGGAGCTGTTTTTT. Protein product: CATSRRPGELFF.

The chain recombines TRBV5-4 with TRBJ1-1; D perhaps matches TRBD1 (5 bases). The CDR3 extends over 17 amino acids. Germline-derived CDR1 and CDR2 are SGHNT and YYREEE (reference sequence). V lost 0 bases and J 0 bases, leaving 15 bases between the germline ends. The CDR3 nucleotides are TGTGCCAGCAGCTTGGACCGCTGGGGCAGCATGAACACTGAAGCTTTCTTT. Encoded protein: CASSLDRWGSMNTEAFF.

Notes on this clone: The sample carries other DNA sequences with the same CDR3. In DNA form, the CDR3 reads TGTGCCAGTAGTATAGGGGACGGCTACACCTTC. It yields the protein CASSIGDGYTF. The chain links TRBV19 to TRBJ1-2; TRBD1 is a possible D gene (5 bases). V lost 1 base to trimming and J lost 8 bases, with 5 bases between them. The CDR3 totals 11 residues. The V gene's germline CDR1 is LNHDA and CDR2 SQIVND (reference sequence).

The gene calls are TRBV6-6 and TRBJ1-1; no reliable D call. Per germline, CDR1 MNHNY and CDR2 SVGAGI (reference sequence). Trimming took 6 bases from V and 1 from J, leaving 15 bases between them. CDR3 length equals 15 residues. The CDR3 bases are TGTGCCAGCAGCGAAGTAAGCGGCAGGAACACTGAAGCTTTCTTT. Its protein product is CASSEVSGRNTEAFF.